This T cell receptor (beta chain) was identified during a study of shared clonotypes between healthy human individuals. Notes on the study in general: Owing to a small donor count, the genetic and exposure-history diversity represented was limited. Generally, naive subsets (rather than memory subsets) showed larger estimated richness.

The germline V gene has CDR1 LNHDA and CDR2 SQIVND (reference sequence). V was cut by 5 bases and J by 3 bases, with 17 bases left in between. The CDR3 consists of 15 residues. With regard to this clone: Its antigen is not known.

TCRdb's copy holds only in-frame clones and misses some; the assay was immunoSEQ multiplex PCR. The sample yields about 2 million clones, roughly 96% seen once. The V gene is TRBV19, the J gene TRBJ2-7, with D possibly TRBD1 on 6 matching bases. What was sequenced was naive CD4+ T cells sorted from blood. Indicated subset: CD45RA+ positively selected. The sequence was collected from a man aged 18 to 29 in good health. CDR3 protein: CASSPRTASLYEQYF. CDR3 in DNA: TGTGCCAGTAGTCCCCGGACAGCAAGCCTCTACGAGCAGTACTTC.